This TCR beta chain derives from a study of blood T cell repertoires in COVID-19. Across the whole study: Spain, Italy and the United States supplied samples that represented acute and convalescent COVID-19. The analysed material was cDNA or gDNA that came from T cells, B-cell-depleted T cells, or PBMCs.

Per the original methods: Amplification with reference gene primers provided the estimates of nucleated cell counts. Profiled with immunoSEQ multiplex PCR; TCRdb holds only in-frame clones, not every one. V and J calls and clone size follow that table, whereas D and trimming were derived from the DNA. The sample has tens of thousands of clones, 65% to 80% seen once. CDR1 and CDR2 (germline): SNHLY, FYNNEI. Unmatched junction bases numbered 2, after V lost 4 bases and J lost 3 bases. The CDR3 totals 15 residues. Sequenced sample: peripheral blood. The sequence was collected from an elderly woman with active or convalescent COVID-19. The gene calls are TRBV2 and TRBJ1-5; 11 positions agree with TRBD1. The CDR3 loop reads CASSVGQGDNQPQHF. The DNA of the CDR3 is TGTGCCAGCAGTGTGGGACAGGGGGACAATCAGCCCCAGCATTTT.